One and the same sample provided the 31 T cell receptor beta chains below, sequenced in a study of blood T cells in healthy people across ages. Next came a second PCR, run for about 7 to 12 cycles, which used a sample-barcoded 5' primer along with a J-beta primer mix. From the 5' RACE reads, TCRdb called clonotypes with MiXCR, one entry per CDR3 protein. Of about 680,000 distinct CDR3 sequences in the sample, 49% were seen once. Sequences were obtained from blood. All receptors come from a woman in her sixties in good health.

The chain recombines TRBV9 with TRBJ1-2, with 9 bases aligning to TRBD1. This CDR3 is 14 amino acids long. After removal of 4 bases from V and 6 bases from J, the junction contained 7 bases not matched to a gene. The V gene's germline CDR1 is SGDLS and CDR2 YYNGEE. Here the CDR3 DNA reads TGTGCCAGCAGCTCCCGGGACAGGGTGGATGGCTACACCTTC. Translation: CASSSRDRVDGYTF.

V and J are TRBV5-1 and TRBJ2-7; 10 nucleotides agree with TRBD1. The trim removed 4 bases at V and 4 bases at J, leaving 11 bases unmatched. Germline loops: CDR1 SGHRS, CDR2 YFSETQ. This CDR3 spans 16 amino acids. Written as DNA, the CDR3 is TGCGCCAGCAGCCTGGGACCGGGACAGGGGATATACGAGCAGTACTTC. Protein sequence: CASSLGPGQGIYEQYF.

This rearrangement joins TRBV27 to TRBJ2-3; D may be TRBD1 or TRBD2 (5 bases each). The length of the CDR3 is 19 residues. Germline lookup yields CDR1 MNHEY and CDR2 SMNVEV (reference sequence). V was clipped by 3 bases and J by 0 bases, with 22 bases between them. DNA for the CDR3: TGTGCCAGCAGTTTTTATCACCCGGGGCAGAGATATAGCACAGATACGCAGTATTTT. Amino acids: CASSFYHPGQRYSTDTQYF.

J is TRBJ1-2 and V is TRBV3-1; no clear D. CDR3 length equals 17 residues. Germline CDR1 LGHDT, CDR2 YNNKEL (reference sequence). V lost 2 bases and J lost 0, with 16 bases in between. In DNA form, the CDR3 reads TGTGCCAGCAGCCAATATGATAGGAGCTCTTCTAACTATGGCTACACCTTC. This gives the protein CASSQYDRSSSNYGYTF.

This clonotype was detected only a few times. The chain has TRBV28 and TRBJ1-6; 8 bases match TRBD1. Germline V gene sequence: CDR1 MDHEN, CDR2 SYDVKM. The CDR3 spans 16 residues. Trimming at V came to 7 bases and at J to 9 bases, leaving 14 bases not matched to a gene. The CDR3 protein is CASTPGGTGHTSPLHF. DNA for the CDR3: TGTGCCAGCACTCCCGGAGGGACAGGACATACTTCACCCCTCCACTTT.

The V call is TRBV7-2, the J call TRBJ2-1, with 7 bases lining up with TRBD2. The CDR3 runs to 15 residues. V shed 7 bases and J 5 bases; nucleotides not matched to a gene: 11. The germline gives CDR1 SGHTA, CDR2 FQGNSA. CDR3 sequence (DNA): TGTGCCAGCACCTTCGGCGGGAGCCTTCACAATGAGCAGTTCTTC. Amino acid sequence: CASTFGGSLHNEQFF. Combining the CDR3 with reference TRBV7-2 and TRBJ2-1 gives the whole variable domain GAGVSQSPSNKVTEKGKDVELRCDPISGHTALYWYRQSLGQGLEFLIYFQGNSAPDKSGLPSDRFSAERTGGSVSTLTIQRTQQEDSAVYLCASTFGGSLHNEQFFGPGTRLTVL.

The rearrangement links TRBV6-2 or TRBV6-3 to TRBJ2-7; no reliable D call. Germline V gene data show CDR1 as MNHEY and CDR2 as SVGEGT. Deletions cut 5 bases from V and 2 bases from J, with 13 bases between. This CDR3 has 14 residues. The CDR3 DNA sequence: TGTGCCAGCAGTCCTCTCGACAAAACCTACGAGCAGTACTTC. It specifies CASSPLDKTYEQYF.

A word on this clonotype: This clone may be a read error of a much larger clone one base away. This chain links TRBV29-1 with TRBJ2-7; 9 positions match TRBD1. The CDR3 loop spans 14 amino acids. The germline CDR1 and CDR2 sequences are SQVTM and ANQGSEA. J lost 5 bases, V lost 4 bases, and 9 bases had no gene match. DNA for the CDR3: TGCAGCGTTGCGGTACAGGGGGCGACCGACGAGCAGTACTTC. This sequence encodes CSVAVQGATDEQYF.

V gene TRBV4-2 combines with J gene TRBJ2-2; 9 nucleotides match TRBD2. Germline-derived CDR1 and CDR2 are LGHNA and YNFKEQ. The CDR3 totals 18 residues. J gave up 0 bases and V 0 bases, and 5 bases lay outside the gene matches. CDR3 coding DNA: TGTGCCAGCAGCCAAGAGCGGCTAGCGGGGACGAACACCGGGGAGCTGTTTTTT. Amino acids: CASSQERLAGTNTGELFF.

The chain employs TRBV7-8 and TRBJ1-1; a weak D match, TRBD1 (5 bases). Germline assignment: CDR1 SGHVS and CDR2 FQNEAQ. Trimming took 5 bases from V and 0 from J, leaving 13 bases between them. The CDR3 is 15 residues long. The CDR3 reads CASSPRDFMNTEAFF. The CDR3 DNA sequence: TGTGCCAGCAGCCCCCGGGACTTTATGAACACTGAAGCTTTCTTT. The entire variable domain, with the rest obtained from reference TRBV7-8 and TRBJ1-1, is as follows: GAGVSQSPRYKVAKRGQDVALRCDPISGHVSLFWYQQALGQGPEFLTYFQNEAQLDKSGLPSDRFFAERPEGSVSTLKIQRTQQEDSAVYLCASSPRDFMNTEAFFGQGTRLTVV.

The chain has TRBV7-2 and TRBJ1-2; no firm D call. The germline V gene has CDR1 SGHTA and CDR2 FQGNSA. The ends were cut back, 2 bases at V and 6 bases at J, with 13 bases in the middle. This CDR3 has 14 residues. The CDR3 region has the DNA TGTGCCAGCAGCTTAAAGACAATGCTGGATGGCTACACCTTC. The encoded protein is CASSLKTMLDGYTF.

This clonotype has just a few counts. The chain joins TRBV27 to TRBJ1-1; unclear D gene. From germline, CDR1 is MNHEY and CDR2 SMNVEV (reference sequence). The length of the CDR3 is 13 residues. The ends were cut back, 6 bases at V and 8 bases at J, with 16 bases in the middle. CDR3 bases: TGTGCCAGCAGACGAAATGTGGGCTCCGAAGCTTTCTTT. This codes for CASRRNVGSEAFF.

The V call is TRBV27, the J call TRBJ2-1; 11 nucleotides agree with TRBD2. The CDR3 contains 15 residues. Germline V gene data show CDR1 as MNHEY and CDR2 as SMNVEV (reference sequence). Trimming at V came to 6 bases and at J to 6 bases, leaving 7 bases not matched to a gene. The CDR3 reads CASRYLAGGINEQFF. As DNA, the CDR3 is TGTGCCAGCAGATACCTAGCGGGAGGTATCAATGAGCAGTTCTTC.

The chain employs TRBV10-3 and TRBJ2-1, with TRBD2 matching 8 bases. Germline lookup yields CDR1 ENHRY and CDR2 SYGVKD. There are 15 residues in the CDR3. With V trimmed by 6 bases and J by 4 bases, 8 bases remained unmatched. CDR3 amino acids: CAISELAEKYNEQFF. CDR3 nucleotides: TGTGCCATCAGCGAACTAGCGGAGAAATACAATGAGCAGTTCTTC.

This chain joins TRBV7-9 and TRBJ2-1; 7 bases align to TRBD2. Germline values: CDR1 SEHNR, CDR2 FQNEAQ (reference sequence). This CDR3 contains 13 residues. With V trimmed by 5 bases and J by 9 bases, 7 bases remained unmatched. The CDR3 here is CASSGAGVGEQFF. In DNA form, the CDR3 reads TGTGCCAGCAGCGGGGCGGGGGTAGGTGAGCAGTTCTTC. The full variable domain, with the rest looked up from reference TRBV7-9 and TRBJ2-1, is DTGVSQNPRHKITKRGQNVTFRCDPISEHNRLYWYRQTLGQGPEFLTYFQNEAQLEKSRLLSDRFSAERPKGSFSTLEIQRTEQGDSAMYLCASSGAGVGEQFFGPGTRLTVL.

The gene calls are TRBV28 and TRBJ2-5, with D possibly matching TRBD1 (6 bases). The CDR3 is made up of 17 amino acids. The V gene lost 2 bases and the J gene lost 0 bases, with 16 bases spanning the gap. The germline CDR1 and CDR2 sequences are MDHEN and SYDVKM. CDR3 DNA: TGTGCCAGCAGTTTACCCAGTCCAGGGGAGTACCAAGAGACCCAGTACTTC. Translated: CASSLPSPGEYQETQYF. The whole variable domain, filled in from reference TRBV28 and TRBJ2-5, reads DVKVTQSSRYLVKRTGEKVFLECVQDMDHENMFWYRQDPGLGLRLIYFSYDVKMKEKGDIPEGYSVSREKKERFSLILESASTNQTSMYLCASSLPSPGEYQETQYFGPGTRLLVL.

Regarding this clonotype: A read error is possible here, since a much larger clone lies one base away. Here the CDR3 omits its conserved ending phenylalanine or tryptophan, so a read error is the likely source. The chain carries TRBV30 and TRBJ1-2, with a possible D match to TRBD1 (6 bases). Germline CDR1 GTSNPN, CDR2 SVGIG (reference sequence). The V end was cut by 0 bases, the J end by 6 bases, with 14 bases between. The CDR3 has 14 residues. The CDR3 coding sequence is TGTGCCTGGAGTGTACGGGGGGCGAAGAATGGCTACACCTTG. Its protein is CAWSVRGAKNGYTL.

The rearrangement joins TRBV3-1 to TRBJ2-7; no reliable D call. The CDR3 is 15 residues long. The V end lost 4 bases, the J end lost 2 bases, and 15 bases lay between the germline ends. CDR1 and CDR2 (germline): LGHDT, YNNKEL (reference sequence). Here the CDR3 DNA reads TGTGCCAGCAGCCCCTCGGTACTACCGGCCTACGAGCAGTACTTC. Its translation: CASSPSVLPAYEQYF.

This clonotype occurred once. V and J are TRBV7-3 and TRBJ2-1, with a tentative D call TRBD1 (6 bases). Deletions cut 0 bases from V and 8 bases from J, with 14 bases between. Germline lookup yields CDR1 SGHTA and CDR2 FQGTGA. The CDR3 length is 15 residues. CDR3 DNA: TGTGCCAGCAGCTTAACAGGGGGTGGGAGCGATGAGCAGTTCTTC. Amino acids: CASSLTGGGSDEQFF.

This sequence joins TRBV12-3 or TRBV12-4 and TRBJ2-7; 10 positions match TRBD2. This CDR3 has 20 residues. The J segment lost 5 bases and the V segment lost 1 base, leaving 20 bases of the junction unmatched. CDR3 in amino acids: CASSLEGQASGRGVVNEQYF. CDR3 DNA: TGTGCCAGCAGTTTAGAAGGTCAGGCTAGCGGGAGAGGAGTCGTAAACGAGCAGTACTTC.

CDR3 sequence reads: CASSVGAQGTEQFF. CDR3 in DNA: TGTGCCAGCAGCGTAGGGGCTCAGGGGACTGAGCAGTTCTTC. V usage is TRBV9 and J usage is TRBJ2-1, with D possibly TRBD1 on 6 matching bases. From germline, CDR1 is SGDLS and CDR2 YYNGEE. Trimming left V 0 bases short and J 9 bases short, with 13 bases between. This CDR3 is built from 14 residues.

The DNA for the CDR3 is TGTGCCAGCAGTGAAGAAGCTCTAGCGGTTAGCACAGATACGCAGTATTTT. Translating it yields CASSEEALAVSTDTQYF. The rearrangement links TRBV25-1 to TRBJ2-3, with TRBD2 matching 7 bases. Germline CDR1 and CDR2: MGHDK and SYGVNS. The CDR3 covers 17 residues. J was trimmed by 0 bases and V by 2 bases; bases with no gene match: 8.

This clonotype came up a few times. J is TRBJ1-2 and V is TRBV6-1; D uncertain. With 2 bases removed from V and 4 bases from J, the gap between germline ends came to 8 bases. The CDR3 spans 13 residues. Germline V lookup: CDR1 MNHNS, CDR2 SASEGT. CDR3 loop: CASSEYVAYGYTF. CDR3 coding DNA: TGTGCCAGCAGTGAATATGTCGCCTATGGCTACACCTTC.

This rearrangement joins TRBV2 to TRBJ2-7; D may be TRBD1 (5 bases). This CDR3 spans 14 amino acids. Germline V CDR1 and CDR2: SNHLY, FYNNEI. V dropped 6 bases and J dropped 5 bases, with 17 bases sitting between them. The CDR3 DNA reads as TGTGCCAGCAGGCCCAGGGTCCGGATCCACGAGCAGTACTTC. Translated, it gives CASRPRVRIHEQYF. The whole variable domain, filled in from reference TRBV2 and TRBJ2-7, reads EPEVTQTPSHQVTQMGQEVILRCVPISNHLYFYWYRQILGQKVEFLVSFYNNEISEKSEIFDDQFSVERPDGSNFTLKIRSTKLEDSAMYFCASRPRVRIHEQYFGPGTRLTVT.

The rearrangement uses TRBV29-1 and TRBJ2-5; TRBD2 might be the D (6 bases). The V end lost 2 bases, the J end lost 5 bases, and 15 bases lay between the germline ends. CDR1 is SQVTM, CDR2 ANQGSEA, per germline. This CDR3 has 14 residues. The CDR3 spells CSVEYRGLGETQYF. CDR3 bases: TGCAGCGTTGAATATCGGGGGTTAGGGGAGACCCAGTACTTC.

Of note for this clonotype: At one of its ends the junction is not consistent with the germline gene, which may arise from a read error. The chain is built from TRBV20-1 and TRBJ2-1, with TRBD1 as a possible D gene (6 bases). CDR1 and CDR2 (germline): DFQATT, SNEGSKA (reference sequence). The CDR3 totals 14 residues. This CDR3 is CCARQYTGRDEQFF. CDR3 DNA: TGCTGTGCTAGACAGTACACAGGGAGAGATGAGCAGTTCTTC.

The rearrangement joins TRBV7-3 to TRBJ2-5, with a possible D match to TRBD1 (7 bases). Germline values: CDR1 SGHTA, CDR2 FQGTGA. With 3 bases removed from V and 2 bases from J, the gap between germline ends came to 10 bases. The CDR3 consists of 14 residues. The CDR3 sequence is CASSFQGGQETQYF. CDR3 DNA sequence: TGTGCCAGCAGCTTTCAGGGGGGACAAGAGACCCAGTACTTC.

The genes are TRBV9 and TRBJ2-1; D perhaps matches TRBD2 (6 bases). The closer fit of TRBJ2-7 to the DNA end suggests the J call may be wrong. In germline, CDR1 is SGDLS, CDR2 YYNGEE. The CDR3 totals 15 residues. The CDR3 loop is CASSVVGGTYNEQYF. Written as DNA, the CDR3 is TGTGCCAGCAGCGTAGTGGGGGGAACCTACAATGAGCAGTACTTC.

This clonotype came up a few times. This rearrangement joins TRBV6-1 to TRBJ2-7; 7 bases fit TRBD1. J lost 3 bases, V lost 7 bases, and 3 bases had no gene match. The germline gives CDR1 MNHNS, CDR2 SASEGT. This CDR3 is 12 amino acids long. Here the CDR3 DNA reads TGTGCCAGCATGGGACAGAGCTACGAGCAGTACTTC. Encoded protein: CASMGQSYEQYF.

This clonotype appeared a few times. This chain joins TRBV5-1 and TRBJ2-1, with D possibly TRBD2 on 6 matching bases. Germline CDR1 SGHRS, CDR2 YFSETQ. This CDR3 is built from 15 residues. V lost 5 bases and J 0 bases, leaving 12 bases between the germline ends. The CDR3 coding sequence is TGCGCCAGCAGAACCGGGACTGACTCCTACAATGAGCAGTTCTTC. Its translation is CASRTGTDSYNEQFF.

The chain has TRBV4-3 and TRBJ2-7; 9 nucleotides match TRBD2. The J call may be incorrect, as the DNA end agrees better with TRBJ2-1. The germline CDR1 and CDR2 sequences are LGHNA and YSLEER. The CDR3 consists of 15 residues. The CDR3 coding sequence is TGCGCCAGCAGCCAAAATAGCGGGAGCTACAATGAGCAGTTCTTC. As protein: CASSQNSGSYNEQFF.